The 28 T cell receptor beta chains below were found in one sample sequenced in a study of regulatory T cells in long-lasting Graves disease. Libraries of TCR beta came from iRepertoire HTBI primers plus Arm-PCR of CDR3 regions. TCRdb reprocessed the multiplex PCR reads with MiXCR, giving one entry per CDR3 protein. The sample holds 450,000 to 500,000 distinct CDR3 sequences; 15% to 20% are singletons and the top ten take roughly an eighth. The sample's time point: newly diagnosed GD, antithyroid drugs for less than 3 months. TCR sequences were obtained from RNA taken from PBMCs. The same specimen was also included in a second study, on T cells in Graves' hyperthyroidism and ophthalmopathy.

This specimen was peripheral blood mononuclear cells (PBMCs), taken at new diagnosis, from a patient treated with antithyroid drugs. The source is a man between 35 and 55 years old with Graves disease.

This clonotype was seen repeatedly, ten times or more. The chain couples TRBV27 to TRBJ2-2; D ambiguous. CDR1 and CDR2 from the germline V gene are MNHEY and SMNVEV (reference sequence). This CDR3 spans 15 amino acids. Trimming pared 3 bases from V and 7 bases from J, leaving 15 bases between. CDR3 sequence: CASSLGQTRVGELFF. DNA of the CDR3: TGTGCCAGCAGTTTGGGCCAAACCCGGGTCGGGGAGCTGTTTTTT.

In its sample, this clonotype was seen many times. The chain employs TRBV11-2 and TRBJ2-7, with no clear D. Trimming pared 0 bases from V and 5 bases from J, leaving 11 bases between. The CDR3 length is 14 residues. The germline CDR1 and CDR2 sequences are SGHAT and FQNNGV. The CDR3 region is CASSLDRSVHEQYF. CDR3 DNA: TGTGCCAGCAGCTTAGATCGATCTGTCCACGAGCAGTACTTC.

Ten or more counts support this clonotype. The V gene is TRBV20-1, the J gene TRBJ2-4; D ambiguous. The V and J ends lost 3 bases and 7 bases respectively, with 13 bases between them. CDR3 length: 13 amino acids. Germline V gene data show CDR1 as DFQATT and CDR2 as SNEGSKA (reference sequence). The CDR3 DNA sequence: TGCAGTGCTAGCGGTCCGAGATGGAACATTCAGTACTTC. Encoded protein: CSASGPRWNIQYF.

The genes are TRBV9 and TRBJ2-2; 8 bases are a match to TRBD1. Germline assignment: CDR1 SGDLS and CDR2 YYNGEE. The CDR3 runs 17 residues. The V segment lost 2 bases and the J segment 3 bases; nucleotides outside the gene matches: 9. The CDR3 loop reads CASSVSKTGGYTGELFF. The CDR3 DNA is TGTGCCAGCAGCGTGTCAAAAACAGGGGGGTACACCGGGGAGCTGTTTTTT.

This chain links TRBV5-1 with TRBJ2-3; D gene ambiguous. The V gene lost 0 bases and the J gene lost 2 bases, with 7 bases spanning the gap. The CDR3 runs 14 residues. Germline assignment: CDR1 SGHRS and CDR2 YFSETQ. CDR3 coding DNA: TGCGCCAGCAGCTTGGTGCTCGTCACAGATACGCAGTATTTT. Its translation is CASSLVLVTDTQYF.

This clonotype was seen repeatedly, ten times or more. The rearrangement joins TRBV11-2 to TRBJ2-1; possibly TRBD2 for D (6 bases). The CDR3 contains 14 residues. Per germline, CDR1 SGHAT and CDR2 FQNNGV. V was trimmed by 6 bases and J by 3 bases, leaving 12 bases between them. The CDR3 spells CASSLGRNYNEQFF. Written as DNA, the CDR3 is TGTGCCAGCAGTCTCGGGAGAAACTACAATGAGCAGTTCTTC.

V and J are TRBV4-2 and TRBJ2-5; 8 positions agree with TRBD2. The CDR3 loop spans 15 amino acids. The germline V gene has CDR1 LGHNA and CDR2 YNFKEQ. Germline trimming cut 4 bases from V and 2 bases from J; bases unmatched to any gene: 6. For the CDR3, the DNA is TGTGCCAGCAGCCCGGGGGGGGAGGTACAAGAGACCCAGTACTTC. Its translation is CASSPGGEVQETQYF.

In this sample, this clonotype turned up many times. The chain combines TRBV30 with TRBJ2-3, with D hard to call. This CDR3 spans 14 amino acids. Germline V gene lookup returns CDR1 GTSNPN and CDR2 SVGIG (reference sequence). V was trimmed by 5 bases and J by 0 bases, leaving 12 bases between them. The CDR3, as DNA: TGTGCCTGGGCTCCTGGGCTAAGCACAGATACGCAGTATTTT. This gives the protein CAWAPGLSTDTQYF.

This clonotype was detected ten times or more. The CDR3 is CASSRLAGTYNEQFF. CDR3 DNA: TGTGCCAGCAGCCGACTAGCGGGCACTTACAATGAGCAGTTCTTC. The genes are TRBV7-9 and TRBJ2-1, with TRBD2 matching over 10 bases. This CDR3 has 15 residues. Germline CDR1 SEHNR, CDR2 FQNEAQ (reference sequence). V trimming: 5 bases; J trimming: 4 bases; junction bases outside the gene matches: 5.

The chain couples TRBV27 to TRBJ2-3; 7 positions match TRBD1. CDR1 is MNHEY and CDR2 is SMNVEV in the germline V gene (reference sequence). The CDR3 loop spans 16 amino acids. Losses at the gene ends were 5 bases for V and 0 bases for J; bases not matched to a gene: 8. Here the CDR3 DNA reads TGTGCCAGCAGTCCCTACAGGGGTCACAGCACAGATACGCAGTATTTT. It yields the protein CASSPYRGHSTDTQYF.

This clonotype occurred a few times. V and J are TRBV12-3 or TRBV12-4 and TRBJ2-1; no definite D call. V was pared by 5 bases and J by 0 bases, with 17 bases between. The CDR3 totals 17 residues. CDR3 nucleotide sequence: TGTGCCAGCAGTCGTATTATGGGCGAAAGCTCCTACAATGAGCAGTTCTTC. Translation gives CASSRIMGESSYNEQFF.

Only a few counts were recorded for this clonotype. The rearrangement links TRBV20-1 to TRBJ2-5; D may correspond to TRBD1 or TRBD2 (5 bases each). The V end lost 5 bases, the J end lost 4 bases, and 14 bases lay between the germline ends. Germline V gives CDR1 DFQATT, CDR2 SNEGSKA (reference sequence). This CDR3 contains 13 residues. CDR3 loop: CSAPGTARETQYF. As DNA, the CDR3 is TGCAGTGCTCCCGGGACGGCTCGAGAGACCCAGTACTTC.

This clonotype has ten or more counts. This chain connects TRBV7-9 to TRBJ1-4; 12 bases line up with TRBD1. The trim removed 4 bases at V and 1 base at J, leaving 4 bases unmatched. Germline-derived CDR1 and CDR2 are SEHNR and FQNEAQ (reference sequence). The CDR3 extends over 17 amino acids. CDR3 in amino acids: CASSSGQGALTNEKLFF. The CDR3 coding sequence is TGTGCCAGCAGCTCGGGACAGGGGGCTTTAACTAATGAAAAACTGTTTTTT.

The rearrangement links TRBV27 to TRBJ1-5; D is uncertain. Trimming shortened V by 6 bases and J by 6 bases, and 12 bases separated the two germline ends. Germline CDR1 and CDR2: MNHEY and SMNVEV (reference sequence). The CDR3 loop spans 13 amino acids. The CDR3 nucleotides read TGTGCCAGCAGCTCTAGGGTGCCTCAGCCCCAGCATTTT. It translates to CASSSRVPQPQHF.

The genes are TRBV19 and TRBJ2-7, with D perhaps TRBD1 (5 bases). CDR3 length: 14 residues. V was pared by 5 bases and J by 4 bases, with 15 bases between. Germline loops: CDR1 LNHDA, CDR2 SQIVND (reference sequence). CDR3 region: CASSANRIPYEQYF. The CDR3, as DNA: TGTGCCAGTAGTGCCAACAGGATCCCGTACGAGCAGTACTTC.

This clonotype was recorded at least ten times. The rearrangement uses TRBV4-2 and TRBJ1-2; 9 bases map to TRBD1. CDR3 length: 16 amino acids. J was trimmed by 6 bases and V by 0 bases; bases with no gene match: 8. Germline loops: CDR1 LGHNA, CDR2 YNFKEQ. CDR3 protein: CASSQEAGTGINGYTF. The CDR3 DNA follows: TGTGCCAGCAGCCAAGAGGCCGGGACAGGGATCAATGGCTACACCTTC.

V usage is TRBV25-1 and J usage is TRBJ2-7; D tentatively reads TRBD1 or TRBD2 (5 bases each). The CDR3 spans 13 residues. The germline gives CDR1 MGHDK, CDR2 SYGVNS. With 1 base removed from V and 6 bases from J, the gap between germline ends came to 10 bases. This CDR3 reads CASSESVRGEQYF. CDR3 DNA: TGTGCCAGCAGTGAATCAGTGAGGGGCGAGCAGTACTTC.

This clonotype was counted at least ten times. The chain carries TRBV24-1 and TRBJ2-3; 7 positions agree with TRBD2. J gave up 4 bases and V 7 bases, and 10 bases lay outside the gene matches. The CDR3 runs to 15 residues. Looked up from germline, CDR1 is KGHDR and CDR2 is SFDVKD. CDR3 in DNA: TGTGCCACCAGAGGCTGGAGCGGGAAGGCAGATACGCAGTATTTT. Translation gives CATRGWSGKADTQYF.

This clonotype was seen many times. The chain recombines TRBV29-1 with TRBJ1-1; D is perhaps TRBD1 (5 bases). Trimming took 6 bases from V and 0 from J, leaving 8 bases between them. Per the germline V gene, CDR1 is SQVTM and CDR2 is ANQGSEA. CDR3 length: 12 residues. The CDR3 loop reads CSVGRVNTEAFF. CDR3 nucleotides: TGCAGCGTGGGCAGGGTGAACACTGAAGCTTTCTTT.

This clonotype was observed many times. The chain uses TRBV20-1 and TRBJ2-3; D uncertain. The CDR3 has 17 residues. Germline V CDR1 and CDR2: DFQATT, SNEGSKA (reference sequence). The ends were cut back, 3 bases at V and 0 bases at J, with 19 bases in the middle. The CDR3 loop is CSASWARPDTSTDTQYF. The CDR3 bases are TGCAGTGCTAGCTGGGCCCGACCAGATACTAGCACAGATACGCAGTATTTT.

This clonotype came up many times. The chain employs TRBV7-2 and TRBJ2-7, with 7 positions matching TRBD2. Germline CDR1 is SGHTA and CDR2 is FQGNSA. The trim removed 3 bases at V and 4 bases at J, leaving 12 bases unmatched. CDR3 size: 16 residues. The CDR3 region is CASSLGTRESRYEQYF. DNA of the CDR3: TGTGCCAGCAGCTTGGGCACGCGGGAGAGTAGGTACGAGCAGTACTTC.

The chain is built from TRBV5-1 and TRBJ2-7, with 8 nucleotides matching TRBD2. Germline CDR1 reads SGHRS; CDR2 reads YFSETQ. Trimming removed 0 bases from V and 2 bases from J; junction bases left unmatched: 7. The CDR3 totals 16 residues. The CDR3 region is CASSLVPSGLTYEQYF. The CDR3, as DNA: TGCGCCAGCAGCTTGGTGCCTAGCGGGCTCACCTACGAGCAGTACTTC.

The CDR3 here is CASSVDRDSLHEQFF. The DNA of the CDR3 is TGTGCCAGCAGTGTGGACAGGGATTCCTTGCATGAGCAGTTCTTC. The chain recombines TRBV2 with TRBJ2-1, with 8 bases fitting TRBD1. Germline V gene sequence: CDR1 SNHLY, CDR2 FYNNEI. Trimming cost V 4 bases and J 8 bases; bases outside gene matches: 10. The CDR3 is 15 residues long.

About this clonotype: The missing conserved phenylalanine or tryptophan at the end of this CDR3 makes a read error likely. The chain is built from TRBV7-2 and TRBJ2-3; no firm D call. Deletions cut 1 base from V and 2 bases from J, with 4 bases between. Germline V lookup: CDR1 SGHTA, CDR2 FQGNSA. The CDR3 sequence is 13 residues long. In nucleotides, the CDR3 is TGTGCCAGCAGCTTAGTGTCCACAGATACGCAGTATCTT. Its protein product is CASSLVSTDTQYL.

The rearrangement uses TRBV30 and TRBJ2-7; tentative D call: TRBD2 (6 bases). Germline V gene data show CDR1 as GTSNPN and CDR2 as SVGIG (reference sequence). The CDR3 consists of 13 residues. Trimming shortened V by 5 bases and J by 0 bases, and 11 bases separated the two germline ends. CDR3 in DNA: TGTGCCTGGGCCCGGGACTCCTCCTACGAGCAGTACTTC. Protein: CAWARDSSYEQYF.

This clonotype was seen many times. CDR3 sequence reads: CASSQGAFGELFF. CDR3 sequence (DNA): TGTGCCAGCAGCCAGGGGGCGTTCGGGGAGCTGTTTTTT. The chain links TRBV3-1 to TRBJ2-2; D is perhaps TRBD1 (6 bases). CDR3 size: 13 residues. V lost 3 bases to trimming and J lost 7 bases, with 9 bases between them. CDR1 and CDR2 from the germline V gene are LGHDT and YNNKEL (reference sequence).

In its sample, this clonotype was seen many times. The chain recombines TRBV18 with TRBJ2-1; D unclear. CDR3 length: 11 residues. Trimming cost V 8 bases and J 8 bases, with 10 bases left between them. Per the germline V gene, CDR1 is KGHSH and CDR2 is LQKENI. CDR3 region: CASSFGHEQFF. The CDR3 DNA follows: TGTGCCAGCAGCTTCGGTCATGAGCAGTTCTTC.

This clonotype has only a few counts. This chain links TRBV5-6 with TRBJ2-7, with a tentative D call TRBD2 (6 bases). Trimming removed 0 bases from V and 0 bases from J, with 13 bases in between. The CDR3 is 16 amino acids. Per germline, CDR1 SGHDT and CDR2 YYEEEE. This CDR3 reads CASSLGRDWLSYEQYF. The CDR3, as DNA: TGTGCCAGCAGCTTGGGGCGGGACTGGCTCTCCTACGAGCAGTACTTC.